Listed below are T cell receptor beta chains from one sample, sequenced in a study of Ad26.COV2.S vaccination and SARS-CoV-2 variants. The protocol was immunoSEQ multiplex PCR, while the TCRdb copy is restricted to in-frame clones and leaves out a portion. The data contain 300,000 to 400,000 clones, around 86% of them singletons. The sample here was peripheral blood, taken in a trial of Ad26.COV2.S vaccine versus placebo. The origin of the receptors is a person aged 18-60 years who received the Ad26.COV2.S COVID-19 vaccine or a placebo. The CDR3 runs from the conserved cysteine through the conserved F or W. D genes are given only for firm matches. Clone size, where shown, is once, few, many, or a class for clones that have expanded.

d_call,clone_size,v_call,cdr3_length,j_call,cdr3_aa,cdr3_nt
.,.,TRBV6-5,15,TRBJ2-1,CASRDIVNYSNEQFF,TGTGCCAGCAGAGACATCGTAAACTACTCCAATGAGCAGTTCTTC
.,.,TRBV7-2,11,TRBJ2-3,CASSYTDTQYF,TGTGCCAGCAGCTACACAGATACGCAGTATTTT
.,.,TRBV28,12,TRBJ2-7,CATQGGGREQYF,TGTGCCACCCAAGGAGGGGGACGCGAGCAGTACTTC
TRBD2,once,TRBV10-3,14,TRBJ2-2,CAIRTSGGSGELFF,TGTGCCATCAGGACTAGCGGGGGGTCCGGGGAGCTGTTTTTT
.,.,TRBV19,12,TRBJ2-5,CASSTPPETQYF,TGTGCCAGTAGTACCCCCCCCGAGACCCAGTACTTC
.,.,TRBV5-1,12,TRBJ2-1,CASSLDGSEQFF,TGCGCCAGCAGCTTGGATGGCTCTGAGCAGTTCTTC
.,once,TRBV6-2/TRBV6-3,13,TRBJ1-4,CASSQVSGLKLFF,TGTGCCAGCAGTCAAGTTTCGGGCCTGAAACTGTTTTTT
.,.,TRBV28,15,TRBJ1-3,CASSLVLGSGNTIYF,TGTGCCAGCAGTTTAGTATTGGGGTCAGGAAACACCATATATTTT
.,.,TRBV19,15,TRBJ2-5,CASSMGVDSIKTQYF,TGTGCCAGTAGTATGGGGGTGGATAGCATAAAGACCCAGTACTTC
.,.,TRBV13,12,TRBJ2-7,CASSLNRAEQYF,TGTGCCAGCAGCTTAAATAGGGCCGAGCAGTACTTC
TRBD2,.,TRBV5-1,14,TRBJ2-7,CASSLAGGSNEQYF,TGCGCCAGCAGCTTGGCGGGGGGATCCAACGAGCAGTACTTC
.,.,TRBV5-6,13,TRBJ2-7,CASTSTEVYEQYF,TGTGCCAGCACCTCTACGGAGGTGTACGAGCAGTACTTC
TRBD1,.,TRBV3-1/TRBV3-2,15,TRBJ1-5,CASSQTGTGGQPQHF,TGTGCCAGCAGCCAGACCGGGACAGGGGGCCAGCCCCAGCATTTT
.,few,TRBV5-8,12,TRBJ2-7,CASSQNQYEQYF,TGTGCCAGCAGTCAAAATCAGTACGAGCAGTACTTC
.,.,TRBV10-3,16,TRBJ1-6,CAISESMLEVGSPLHF,TGTGCCATCAGTGAGTCGATGCTGGAGGTAGGGTCACCCCTCCACTTT
.,.,TRBV3-1/TRBV3-2,10,TRBJ2-1,CARAEGEQFF,TGTGCCAGGGCCGAGGGTGAGCAGTTCTTC
.,.,TRBV6-2/TRBV6-3,15,TRBJ1-5,CASSTPRTPNQPQHF,TGTGCCAGCAGCACCCCCCGGACCCCTAATCAGCCCCAGCATTTT
.,many,TRBV3-1/TRBV3-2,17,TRBJ2-2,CASSQDRTGALAGELFF,TGTGCCAGCAGCCAAGATCGCACGGGGGCGCTAGCCGGGGAGCTGTTTTTT
.,.,TRBV30,14,TRBJ1-1,CAWSADRGYTEAFF,TGTGCCTGGAGTGCAGACAGAGGGTACACTGAAGCTTTCTTT
.,.,TRBV7-9,14,TRBJ1-2,CASSSAGTNYGYTF,TGTGCCAGCAGCTCAGCCGGGACAAACTATGGCTACACCTTC
.,.,TRBV6-5,15,TRBJ2-7,CASSQGLSMLYEQYF,TGTGCCAGCTCCCAAGGCCTCTCCATGTTATACGAGCAGTACTTC
.,.,TRBV9,11,TRBJ2-7,CASSAEGEQYF,TGTGCCAGCAGCGCCGAGGGTGAGCAGTACTTC
.,.,TRBV7-8,13,TRBJ2-5,CASNLGLAETQYF,TGTGCCAGCAACCTAGGGCTCGCAGAGACCCAGTACTTC
.,.,TRBV6-5,13,TRBJ1-3,CAGEGVSGNTIYF,TGTGCCGGGGAGGGGGTGTCTGGAAACACCATATATTTT
TRBD1,.,TRBV6-2/TRBV6-3,18,TRBJ2-3,CASSSPSDRGGRTDTQYF,TGTGCCAGCAGTTCGCCTTCGGACAGGGGGGGAAGAACAGATACGCAGTATTTT
.,.,TRBV9,15,TRBJ2-3,CASSVGGGSTDTQYF,TGTGCCAGCAGCGTAGGAGGGGGATCGACAGATACGCAGTATTTT
.,.,TRBV7-2,16,TRBJ2-7,CASSSPRDSVSYEQYF,TGTGCCAGCAGCTCGCCCCGGGACTCTGTCTCCTACGAGCAGTACTTC
.,once,TRBV12-3/TRBV12-4,13,TRBJ1-5,CASGGGLYQPQHF,TGTGCCAGCGGGGGGGGGCTTTATCAGCCCCAGCATTTT
TRBD2,once,TRBV7-9,16,TRBJ2-5,CASSRSAGGGQETQYF,TGTGCCAGCAGCAGATCCGCGGGGGGAGGCCAAGAGACCCAGTACTTC
.,.,TRBV7-9,14,TRBJ2-3,CASSSRLETDTQYF,TGTGCCAGCAGCTCGCGGTTGGAAACAGATACGCAGTATTTT
.,.,TRBV5-6,13,TRBJ1-1,CASSLLGVDEAFF,TGTGCCAGCAGCTTATTAGGAGTGGATGAAGCTTTCTTT
TRBD1,.,TRBV18,15,TRBJ2-7,CASHLSGTGKYEQYF,TGTGCCAGCCATCTTTCCGGGACAGGGAAGTACGAGCAGTACTTC
TRBD1,few,TRBV6-2/TRBV6-3,14,TRBJ1-1,CASSYSAGGTEAFF,TGTGCCAGCAGTTACTCAGCAGGGGGCACTGAAGCTTTCTTT
.,.,TRBV5-5,17,TRBJ2-7,CASSLAFGTSPEGEQYF,TGTGCCAGCAGCTTGGCCTTCGGGACATCCCCCGAGGGCGAGCAGTACTTC
.,.,TRBV18,15,TRBJ1-1,CASSPQNEISGEAFF,TGTGCCAGCTCACCACAGAACGAGATAAGCGGTGAAGCTTTCTTT
.,few,TRBV29-1,12,TRBJ1-1,CSVNQGGAEAFF,TGCAGCGTCAACCAGGGAGGCGCTGAAGCTTTCTTT
TRBD1,once,TRBV4-1,14,TRBJ1-5,CASSQEDRVQPQHF,TGCGCCAGCAGCCAAGAAGACAGGGTACAGCCCCAGCATTTT
.,.,TRBV7-3,15,TRBJ2-2,CASSAGVSGTGELFF,TGTGCCAGCAGTGCTGGGGTTTCAGGAACCGGGGAGCTGTTTTTT